The source of this T cell receptor (beta chain) is a study of CD8 T cells in Susac syndrome. The germline CDR1 and CDR2 sequences are SNHLY and FYNNEI. Trimming cost V 3 bases and J 12 bases, with 12 bases left between them. The CDR3 sequence is 12 residues long. Healthy donors constituted the controls, which were matched for age and sex. Reverse transcription of roughly 0.5 to 1 ug RNA used random hexamers. With immunoSEQ multiplex PCR, TCR beta CDR3 was amplified across 54 Vbeta and 13 Jbeta. Each CDR3 protein is one row after TCRdb ran MiXCR on the immunoSEQ multiplex PCR reads. Of about 120,000 distinct CDR3 sequences in the sample, around 93% were seen once.

The chain combines TRBV2 with TRBJ2-1; TRBD2 is a possible D gene (5 bases). The receptor comes from a human donor in good health. The sequenced sample consisted of CD8+ T cells from PBMCs. The CDR3 coding sequence is TGTGCCAGCAGTGAGGCTTTGGGGAGGCAGTTCTTC. Encoded protein: CASSEALGRQFF. Together with reference TRBV2 and TRBJ2-1, the CDR3 gives the full variable domain: EPEVTQTPSHQVTQMGQEVILRCVPISNHLYFYWYRQILGQKVEFLVSFYNNEISEKSEIFDDQFSVERPDGSNFTLKIRSTKLEDSAMYFCASSEALGRQFFGPGTRLTVL.